This TCR beta chain was documented in a study of response to subunit inactivated influenza vaccine. MiXCR, run by TCRdb on the RT-PCR reads, gives a single entry per CDR3 protein. The data contain more than 550,000 distinct CDR3 sequences, about 11% of them seen just once; the ten biggest clones take up 11%. This clonotype was observed a handful of times. V shed 5 bases, J shed 3 bases, and the junction held 6 bases outside the gene matches. The CDR3 totals 15 residues. Germline V gives CDR1 SEHNR, CDR2 FQNEAQ (reference sequence). A further study also used this sample, focusing on T cells expressing NK-cell markers. That study adds: Template switching by 5'RACE with UMIs generated the TCR beta cDNA. Most of the eight sequenced donors were HCMV-seropositive; one was seronegative. NKG2C+ dominant clonotype frequencies in six donors were roughly 1.0-8% of CD8+ T cells.

The chain carries TRBV7-9 and TRBJ1-4; 7 bases agree with TRBD1. This sequence originates from a man aged 45 to 65 who received an inactivated influenza vaccine. The input for sequencing was PBMCs from blood, taken on the day of vaccination. The CDR3 loop is CASSITGVANEKLFF. CDR3 nucleotide sequence: TGTGCCAGCAGCATCACAGGGGTGGCTAATGAAAAACTGTTTTTT.